This T cell receptor (beta chain) was recorded in a study of glioma-infiltrating T cells. Findings of the study overall: Tissue and blood shared very few CDR3 sequences. Non-neoplastic patients had below-expected tissue-blood divergence, while all gliomas exceeded expectation.

The CDR3 covers 15 residues. CDR1 and CDR2 from the germline V gene are LGHNA and YNFKEQ. V lost 1 base to trimming and J lost 2 bases, with 12 bases between them. Using RNA template, CDR3s of TCR alpha and beta were amplified with iRepertoire arm-PCR. For one-step reverse transcription and amplification, 100-400 ng of tissue mRNA or PBMC total RNA was used. TCRdb re-derived calls from the multiplex PCR reads in MiXCR, one entry per CDR3 protein. Of around 140,000 distinct CDR3 sequences listed, approximately 39% are singletons. On this clonotype: The antigen remains unidentified.

Sequencing was carried out using glioma tissue, nonneoplastic brain tissue, or PBMCs (not recorded which). This TCR was sampled from a human donor with low-grade glioma or glioblastoma, undergoing nonglioma brain surgery, or in good health (not recorded which). V usage is TRBV4-2 and J usage is TRBJ2-7; D uncertain. CDR3 sequence: CASSQGSGITYEQYF. DNA of the CDR3: TGTGCCAGCAGCCAAGGATCTGGGATAACCTACGAGCAGTACTTC.